This T cell receptor (beta chain) was recovered during a study of T cell repertoires in cytomegalovirus infection. The study's findings and limits: The response measured ex vivo was dominated by TCR beta clonotypes (HLA-C-restricted and CMV-specific).

Germline assignment: CDR1 DFQATT and CDR2 SNEGSKA (reference sequence). This CDR3 has 15 residues. The V gene end was trimmed by 2 bases and the J gene end by 6 bases; junction bases not matched to a gene: 6. A word on this clonotype: Antigen unknown.

TCRdb re-called the reads with MiXCR, one entry per CDR3 protein. The data contain approximately 200,000 distinct CDR3 sequences, 28% of them singletons. This TCR derives from a human donor in good health (CMV status not recorded). Some clones in this sample may be carry-over from other donors' samples. The chain combines TRBV20-1 with TRBJ2-2; the match to TRBD2 covers 10 bases. The source material was PBMCs. Here the CDR3 DNA reads TGCAGTGCTAGACTAGCGGGGGATACCGCCGGGGAGCTGTTTTTT. It codes for CSARLAGDTAGELFF.